The clone carrying this TCR beta chain was counted many times. This entry is derived from a study of molecular identifiers for immune sequencing clone quantification. TCRdb processed the PCR reads anew with MiXCR; each CDR3 protein has one entry. The table lists tens of thousands of distinct CDR3 sequences, over 15% of them singletons. V lost 4 bases, J lost 2 bases, and 15 bases lay in between. From germline, CDR1 is SGHDN and CDR2 FVKESK. The CDR3 sequence is 15 residues long. The receptor was isolated from a human donor in good health. Some libraries in this study had Jurkat cell RNA spiked in. Material: naive CD8+ T cells from blood, with Jurkat cell RNA spiked in. Noted subset: FACS-sorted CD8+CD4-CCR7+CD45RA+ naive T cells. V gene TRBV14 combines with J gene TRBJ2-7; D unclear. CDR3 nucleotides: TGTGCCAGCAGCCCACTAACCGGGTCTACCTACGAGCAGTACTTC. This sequence encodes CASSPLTGSTYEQYF.